This T cell receptor (beta chain) was captured in a study of T-cell reconstitution after alpha-beta-depleted transplantation in children (dated by TCRdb to about 2016). A note on the overall study: The study quantitatively tracked T-cell immune reconstitution after TCRalphabeta/CD19-depleted allogeneic hematopoietic cell transplantation in children using TCR repertoire profiling.

There are many counts of this clonotype. No cognate antigen has been identified for it. Base qualities were left out, and no much larger clone turns up one base away. The junction carries 9 bases between V and J, which are trimmed by 6 bases and 1 base respectively. Sequences SNHLY (CDR1) and FYNNEI (CDR2) are obtained from the germline V gene. Reading from cysteine to phenylalanine, the CDR3 counts 14 amino acids. Only CDR3 DNA remains: 42 bases, in frame from the first base. Library prep was done by PCR. This sample was sequenced with an Illumina HiSeq 2500. Molecular barcoding was employed in the preparation of TCR libraries, with unique molecular identifiers being used to normalize TCRbeta repertoire quantification. TCRdb reran the public reads through fastp at Q25 and MiXCR, keeping productive beta chains. For every CDR3 protein sequence, its rows merge into one entry that carries the most common genes and DNA. The sample table holds some 200,000 distinct CDR3 sequences, of which around 8.9% were seen once. 5% to 6% of the sample rests with the top ten.

The origin of this receptor is a human donor who donated a stem cell graft to a child with SCID. This sequence uses TRBV2 and TRBJ2-2, with the D gene tentatively TRBD1 or TRBD2, based on 6 matching bases in each. The sample was PBMCs from the stem cell graft donor, taken from the stem cell graft. The DNA sequence is given as TGTGCCAGCAGAGGGGGACTGAACACCGGGGAGCTGTTTTTT. The translation is CASRGGLNTGELFF.